The clone carrying this TCR beta chain was observed at least ten times. This sample was included in a study of early T cells in non-severe SARS-CoV-2 infection. Germline V lookup: CDR1 SQVTM, CDR2 ANQGSEA. The V end was cut by 5 bases, the J end by 3 bases, with 17 bases between. The CDR3 extends over 15 amino acids. Attachment of unique molecular identifiers to individual cDNA molecules was performed. TCRdb called the 5' RACE reads again in MiXCR, with one record for every CDR3 protein. Of about 67,000 distinct CDR3 sequences in the sample, roughly 10% were seen once. The rearrangement links TRBV29-1 to TRBJ2-1, with D tentatively TRBD1 or TRBD2 (7 bases each). The sequence came from an adult who was a healthcare worker with PCR-confirmed SARS-CoV-2 infection or an uninfected control (not recorded which). The sample taken for sequencing was whole blood. CDR3 amino acids: CSVKGGDRHYNEQFF. The CDR3 DNA reads as TGCAGCGTTAAAGGGGGGGACAGACACTACAATGAGCAGTTCTTC.